A selection of T cell receptor beta chains follows, all from one sample in a study of blood T cell repertoires in COVID-19. The repertoire was sequenced with immunoSEQ multiplex PCR; TCRdb's copy has only in-frame clones and lacks some. Of 79,000 or so clones listed, 80% to 90% were seen once; the top ten hold roughly 9.7%. The sequenced material came from peripheral blood. These TCRs come from a man aged 55 to 69 with COVID-19, enrolled during active disease. Both conserved end residues are part of each CDR3. D genes are given only for firm matches. Size values are once, few and many counts, or a class for expanded clones, and some rows have none.

clone size	D gene	V gene	J gene	CDR3 DNA	CDR3 protein
many	TRBD2	TRBV6-5	TRBJ2-5	TGTGCCAGCAGTTACGGACTAGCAGAGACCCAGTACTTC	CASSYGLAETQYF
-	TRBD1	TRBV28	TRBJ1-5	TGTGCCAGCATGCGGGGACAGTTCGATCAGCCCCAGCATTTT	CASMRGQFDQPQHF
-	-	TRBV11-2	TRBJ2-7	TGTGCCAGCAGCTTTCGTTCTAGGTTAACCCTCTCCTACGAGCAGTACTTC	CASSFRSRLTLSYEQYF
-	-	TRBV29-1	TRBJ1-1	TGCAGCGCGGCCGCTAGTTTAAACACTGAAGCTTTCTTT	CSAAASLNTEAFF
-	-	TRBV21-1	TRBJ2-7	TGTGCCAGCAGCAAAGAAGAGGGCAGCTACGAGCAGTACTTC	CASSKEEGSYEQYF
-	TRBD2	TRBV4-1	TRBJ2-7	TGCGCCAGCAGCCACGCGGGGGGGCCGGGGTACGAGCAGTACTTC	CASSHAGGPGYEQYF
-	-	TRBV10-3	TRBJ2-2	TGTGCCATCAGTGACCGGGGTAACACCGGGGAGCTGTTTTTT	CAISDRGNTGELFF
-	TRBD1	TRBV7-9	TRBJ1-5	TGTGCCAGCAGTCCGACAGGGGGTATGGATCAGCCCCAGCATTTT	CASSPTGGMDQPQHF
-	-	TRBV10-3	TRBJ1-2	TGTGCCATCAGTGAGACACAGGGCCGGGGTAACTATGGCTACACCTTC	CAISETQGRGNYGYTF
-	TRBD1	TRBV27	TRBJ2-5	TGTGCCAGCAGTATCGACAGGGGGGAGACCCAGTACTTC	CASSIDRGETQYF
-	-	TRBV7-9	TRBJ1-1	TGTGCCAGCATCCTCCGGGTGAACACTGAAGCTTTCTTT	CASILRVNTEAFF
medium-sized	TRBD1	TRBV14	TRBJ2-7	TGTGCCAGCAGTAGCTCGCAGGGGGCTAAGCAGTACTTC	CASSSSQGAKQYF
-	-	TRBV7-9	TRBJ1-1	TGTGCCAGCAGCTTTTACGATCGCGCGAACACTGAAGCTTTCTTT	CASSFYDRANTEAFF
few	TRBD2	TRBV5-4	TRBJ2-1	TGTGCCAGCAGCAGGGACGCGGGGGACCTCAATGAGCAGTTCTTC	CASSRDAGDLNEQFF
-	TRBD1	TRBV28	TRBJ1-5	TGTGCCAGCAGAGCAGGGGGCGCGGGCAATCAGCCCCAGCATTTT	CASRAGGAGNQPQHF
once	-	TRBV7-9	TRBJ1-1	TGTGCCAGCAGCTTAGGCGGAAAGGTTTTGAACACTGAAGCTTTCTTT	CASSLGGKVLNTEAFF
-	-	TRBV12-3/TRBV12-4	TRBJ1-2	TGTGCCAGCAGTGACAGATACGGCTACACCTTC	CASSDRYGYTF
-	TRBD2	TRBV6-4	TRBJ2-1	TGTGCCAGCAGCCGGGGCGGGGGGCTCTACAATGAGCAGTTCTTC	CASSRGGGLYNEQFF
-	-	TRBV5-6	TRBJ1-6	TGTGCCAGCAGCGCAAGGGGCTCTTATAATTCACCCCTCCACTTT	CASSARGSYNSPLHF
once	TRBD2	TRBV5-6	TRBJ2-3	TGTGCCAGCAGCTTGCGGGCGGGAGTTGGAGATACGCAGTATTTT	CASSLRAGVGDTQYF
-	TRBD1	TRBV27	TRBJ2-2	TGTGCCAGCCAAAGCCTCAATACGGGACAGGGGGGGGAGCTGTTTTTT	CASQSLNTGQGGELFF
-	-	TRBV29-1	TRBJ1-1	TGCAGCGTTGAACGGTACACTGAAGCTTTCTTT	CSVERYTEAFF
once	TRBD1	TRBV7-9	TRBJ1-2	TGTGCCAGCAGCGGGCGAGACAGGGGCTATGGCTACACCTTC	CASSGRDRGYGYTF
-	TRBD1	TRBV6-5	TRBJ2-7	TGTGCCAGCATCCCGGACAGGGATTACGAGCAGTACTTC	CASIPDRDYEQYF
-	TRBD2	TRBV4-2	TRBJ2-5	TGTGCCAGCAGCCAAGTACTAGCGGGGGGCAGGGGAGAGACCCAGTACTTC	CASSQVLAGGRGETQYF
-	-	TRBV10-3	TRBJ1-5	TGTGCCATCAGCAGACAGGTGGACAATCAGCCCCAGCATTTT	CAISRQVDNQPQHF
-	TRBD1	TRBV11-3	TRBJ2-1	TGTGCCAGCAGCTTAGTACAGGGGCCCTACAATGAGCAGTTCTTC	CASSLVQGPYNEQFF
-	-	TRBV3-1/TRBV3-2	TRBJ1-2	TGTGCCAGCAGCCAAGAACAGAGCTACTATGGCTACACCTTC	CASSQEQSYYGYTF
few	TRBD2	TRBV5-1	TRBJ2-1	TGCGCCAGCAGCTTGGGTTACTTTAGCGGGGAAAATTACAATGAGCAGTTCTTC	CASSLGYFSGENYNEQFF
-	TRBD2	TRBV11-1	TRBJ2-1	TGTGCCAGCAGCTTTGGGACTAGCGGGGGGAGGAATGAGCAGTTCTTC	CASSFGTSGGRNEQFF
-	TRBD2	TRBV10-2	TRBJ2-5	TGCGCCAGCAGTGCAACGGGAGGAGGCGAGACCCAGTACTTC	CASSATGGGETQYF
-	TRBD1	TRBV3-1/TRBV3-2	TRBJ2-3	TGTGCCAGCAGCGAAGGACAGGGGATAGATACGCAGTATTTT	CASSEGQGIDTQYF
-	-	TRBV7-9	TRBJ2-3	TGTGCCAGCAGCTTCTTGGATACGCAGTATTTT	CASSFLDTQYF
-	TRBD2	TRBV24-1	TRBJ2-5	TGTGCCACCGGAGCGGGAAAACAAGAGACCCAGTACTTC	CATGAGKQETQYF
-	TRBD2	TRBV7-2	TRBJ2-1	TGTGCCAGCAGCTTGCTGTGGGGCCCGGCGGGAGGGTACAATGAGCAGTTCTTC	CASSLLWGPAGGYNEQFF
-	-	TRBV6-5	TRBJ2-3	TGTGCCAGCAATAGGGAAGGGGCAGATACGCAGTATTTT	CASNREGADTQYF
-	TRBD2	TRBV4-2	TRBJ2-3	TGTGCCAGCAGCCAAGAGGTGGCTAGCGGGCACCGCACAGATACGCAGTATTTT	CASSQEVASGHRTDTQYF
-	-	TRBV18	TRBJ2-3	TGTGCCAGCTCACCCAGCGGGAGCACAGATACGCAGTATTTT	CASSPSGSTDTQYF
-	-	TRBV3-1/TRBV3-2	TRBJ1-6	TGTGCCAGCAGCCAAGTCGATTCACCCCTCCACTTT	CASSQVDSPLHF
-	-	TRBV5-1	TRBJ1-1	TGCGCCAGCAGCCCGGGGACAAACACTGAAGCTTTCTTT	CASSPGTNTEAFF
-	-	TRBV5-1	TRBJ2-2	TGCGCCAGCAGCGTGGGACAACAGAACACCGGGGAGCTGTTTTTT	CASSVGQQNTGELFF
-	TRBD1	TRBV5-1	TRBJ2-1	TGCGCCAGCAGCCTCGGACAGGGATACGATGAGCAGTTCTTC	CASSLGQGYDEQFF
-	TRBD2	TRBV12-5	TRBJ2-2	TGTGCTAGTGGTTTGGTACAGCTAGCGGGCAACACCGGGGAGCTGTTTTTT	CASGLVQLAGNTGELFF
-	-	TRBV5-1	TRBJ1-5	TGCGCCAGCAGCTTGGCGGGGATGAGCAATCAGCCCCAGCATTTT	CASSLAGMSNQPQHF
once	-	TRBV7-3	TRBJ2-3	TGTGCCAGCAGCTTAACCGTGGCGGCTGGCACAGATACGCAGTATTTT	CASSLTVAAGTDTQYF
-	-	TRBV29-1	TRBJ2-2	TGCAGCGTTGTACTAGGGGGGGTCGGGGAGCTGTTTTTT	CSVVLGGVGELFF
-	-	TRBV28	TRBJ1-6	TGTGCCAGCAGCCCAACGGACGGGGATAGATCACCCCTCCACTTT	CASSPTDGDRSPLHF
-	-	TRBV13	TRBJ2-7	TGTGCCAGCAGCTCTGCGACCGGCGGGGGCAACGAGCAGTACTTC	CASSSATGGGNEQYF
-	TRBD1	TRBV6-6	TRBJ1-1	TGTGCCAGCAGTCTCGGGACAGGGGCCATTGTGTACACTGAAGCTTTCTTT	CASSLGTGAIVYTEAFF